Detailed here is one T cell receptor (beta chain). Germline CDR1 and CDR2: MRHNA and SNTAGT. CDR3 length equals 16 residues. V lost 3 bases to trimming and J lost 0 bases, with 15 bases between them. These data are taken from a study of cytomegalovirus exposure and HLA in healthy donors. Produced via immunoSEQ multiplex PCR; TCRdb's table is partial and in-frame only. The sample lists fewer than 200,000 clones; roughly 89% were seen once. The sequenced sample consisted of PBMCs. The sequence was collected from a woman under 30 in good health and CMV-seropositive. The V gene is TRBV6-4, the J gene TRBJ2-7, with D possibly matching TRBD2 (5 bases). The chain's CDR3 is CASSELETISSYEQYF. The CDR3 coding sequence is TGTGCCAGCAGTGAATTGGAGACTATTAGCTCCTACGAGCAGTACTTC.